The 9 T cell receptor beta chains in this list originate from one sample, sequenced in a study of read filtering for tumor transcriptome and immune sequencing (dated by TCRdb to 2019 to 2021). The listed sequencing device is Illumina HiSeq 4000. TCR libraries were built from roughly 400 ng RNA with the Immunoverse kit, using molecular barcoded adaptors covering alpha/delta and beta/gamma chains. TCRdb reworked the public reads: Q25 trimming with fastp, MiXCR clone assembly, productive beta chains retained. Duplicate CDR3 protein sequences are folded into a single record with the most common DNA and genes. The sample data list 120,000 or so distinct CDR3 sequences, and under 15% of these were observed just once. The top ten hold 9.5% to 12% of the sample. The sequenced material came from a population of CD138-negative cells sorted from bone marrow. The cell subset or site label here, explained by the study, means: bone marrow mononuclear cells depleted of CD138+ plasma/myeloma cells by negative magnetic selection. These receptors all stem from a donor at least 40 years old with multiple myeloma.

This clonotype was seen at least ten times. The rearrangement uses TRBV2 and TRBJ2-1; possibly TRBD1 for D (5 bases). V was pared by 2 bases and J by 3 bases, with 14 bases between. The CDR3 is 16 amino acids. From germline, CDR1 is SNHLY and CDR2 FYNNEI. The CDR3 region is CASSEWGEAIYNEQFF. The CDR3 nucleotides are TGTGCCAGCAGTGAATGGGGCGAAGCCATCTACAATGAGCAGTTCTTC.

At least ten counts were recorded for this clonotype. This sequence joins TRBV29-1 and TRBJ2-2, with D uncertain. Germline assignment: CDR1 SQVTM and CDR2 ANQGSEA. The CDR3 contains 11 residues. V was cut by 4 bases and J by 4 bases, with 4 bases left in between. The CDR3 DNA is TGCAGCGTTGCGGGCACCGGGGAGCTGTTTTTT. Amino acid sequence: CSVAGTGELFF.

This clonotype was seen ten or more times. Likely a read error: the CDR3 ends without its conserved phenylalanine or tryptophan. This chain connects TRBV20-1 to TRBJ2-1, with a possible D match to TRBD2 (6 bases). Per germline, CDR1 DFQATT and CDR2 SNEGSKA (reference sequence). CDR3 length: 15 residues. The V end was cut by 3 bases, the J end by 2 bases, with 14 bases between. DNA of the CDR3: TGCAGTGCTAGTGAAACGTGGGAGGCCTACAATGAGCAGTTCCTC. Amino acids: CSASETWEAYNEQFL.

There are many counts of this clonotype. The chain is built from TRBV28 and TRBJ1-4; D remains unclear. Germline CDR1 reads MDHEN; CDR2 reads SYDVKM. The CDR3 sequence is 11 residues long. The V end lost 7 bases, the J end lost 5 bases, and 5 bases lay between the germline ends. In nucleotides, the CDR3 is TGTGCCAGCACCCTCAATGAAAAACTGTTTTTT. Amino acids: CASTLNEKLFF.

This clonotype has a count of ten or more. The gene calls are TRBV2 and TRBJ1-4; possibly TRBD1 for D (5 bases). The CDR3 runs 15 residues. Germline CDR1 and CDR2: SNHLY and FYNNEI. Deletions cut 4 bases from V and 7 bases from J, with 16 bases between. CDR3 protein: CASSVKGLSVEKLFF. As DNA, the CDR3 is TGTGCCAGCAGTGTGAAGGGACTTTCTGTTGAAAAACTGTTTTTT.

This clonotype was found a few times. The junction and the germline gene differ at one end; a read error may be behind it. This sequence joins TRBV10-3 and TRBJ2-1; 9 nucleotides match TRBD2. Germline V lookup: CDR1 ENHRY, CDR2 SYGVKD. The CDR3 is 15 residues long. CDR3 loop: CAISAGTSNGNERFF. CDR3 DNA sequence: TGTGCCATCAGTGCCGGGACTAGCAACGGCAATGAGCGGTTCTTC.

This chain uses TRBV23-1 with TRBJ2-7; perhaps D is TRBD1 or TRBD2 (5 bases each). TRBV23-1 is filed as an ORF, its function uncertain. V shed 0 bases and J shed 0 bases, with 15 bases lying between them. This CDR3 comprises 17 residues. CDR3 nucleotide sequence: TGCGCCAGCAGTCAATCGTCTGGGACGCCCCGCTCCTACGAGCAGTACTTC. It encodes CASSQSSGTPRSYEQYF.

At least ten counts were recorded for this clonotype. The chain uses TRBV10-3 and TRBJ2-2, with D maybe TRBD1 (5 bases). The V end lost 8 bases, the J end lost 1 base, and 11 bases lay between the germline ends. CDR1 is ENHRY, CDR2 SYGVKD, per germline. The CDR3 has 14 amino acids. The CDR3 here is CAIRSDRNTGELFF. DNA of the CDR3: TGTGCCATCCGGTCCGACAGGAACACCGGGGAGCTGTTTTTT.

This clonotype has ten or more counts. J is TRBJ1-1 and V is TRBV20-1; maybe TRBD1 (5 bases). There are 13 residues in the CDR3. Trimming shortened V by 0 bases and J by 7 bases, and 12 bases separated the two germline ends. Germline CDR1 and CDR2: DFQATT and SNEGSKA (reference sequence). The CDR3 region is CSARDYRSFEAFF. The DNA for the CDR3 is TGCAGTGCTAGAGATTACAGGTCTTTTGAAGCTTTCTTT.